This TCR beta chain emerged from a study of CD8+CD57+ T cells in acquired aplastic anemia (dated by TCRdb to the late 2010s). Describing the broader study: A mean of around 3.2 ug of DNA, ranging from roughly 0.19 to 27.4 ug, was extracted from sorted CD4+ and CD8+ cells. An average of around 10 million reads for CD4+ cells and 11.0 million reads for CD8+ cells was obtained from healthy donor samples.

For this clonotype: Which antigen it targets is not known. Base qualities are missing; no much larger clone stands one base away.

What the work shows at the level of the full study, not this receptor alone: Roughly 29 CD8+ CDR3 sequences were found in both patients and controls but appeared to be highly expressed in patients and within the immunodominant clones of the patients. No significant difference in CD8+ Simpson's diversity was found between patients and healthy controls (P=0.060).

Genomic DNA was used as template for profiling of TCR beta VDJ combinations and CDR3 sequences. TCR repertoire sequencing was run on an Illumina HiSeq 2000. The original methods were these. TRBV/TRBJ rearrangement plots, CDR3 size and DJ length profiles, and Simpson's diversity index were used to assess repertoires. The immunodominant clone was defined as the most abundant DNA sequence in deep sequencing data. CDR3 amino acid sequences were screened for sharing across subjects and compared with published repertoires and the VDJdb database. TCRdb trimmed public reads at Q25 via fastp, called clones via MiXCR and kept in-frame beta chains. Every CDR3 protein is listed once, alongside the most common genes and DNA of its rows. The V and J calls reflect TCRdb's pipeline rather than the authors' work. The sample data list some 220,000 distinct CDR3 sequences, and 34% of these were observed just once. Around 1.1% of the sample comes from the top ten.

In this study, sorted CD4+ and CD8+ T cells from the blood of healthy subjects and of severe aplastic anemia patients had their TCR repertoires deep-sequenced. Ficoll-Paque density gradient centrifugation was used to isolate peripheral blood mononuclear cells. CD4+ and CD8+ T cells were sorted by FACS or magnetic beads before DNA extraction. Inclusive of the bounding cysteine and phenylalanine, the CDR3 is 15 residues long. Only CDR3 DNA is held: 45 bases, read in frame from base 1. In the germline V gene, CDR1 corresponds to LGHNA and CDR2 to YNFKEQ. V is shortened by 3 bases, J by 0 bases, and the region joining them spans 9 bases.

The receptor was derived from a human donor in good health, serving as a control. The sequence is built from TRBV4-2 and TRBJ2-1; D gene: possibly TRBD2, on 6 matching bases. Sequences were obtained from sorted CD4+, CD8+, or CD8+CD57+ T cells (not recorded which) from PBMCs. CDR3 protein: CASSQVGGSYNEQFF. Here is the DNA: TGTGCCAGCAGCCAGGTGGGGGGCTCCTACAATGAGCAGTTCTTC.